These 2 T cell receptor beta chains were sequenced from one sample in a study of early stage breast cancer tumors. Method: immunoSEQ multiplex PCR; TCRdb's copy keeps in-frame clones and lacks some. The sample lists around 10,000 clones; about 64% were seen once. Sequenced sample: normal breast tissue next to the tumor. Receptors were obtained from a person aged 55 to 70 with breast cancer.

V is TRBV13 and J is TRBJ2-1; the D is unclear. The CDR3 contains 16 residues. Trimming pared 5 bases from V and 0 bases from J, leaving 14 bases between. Germline loops: CDR1 PRHDT, CDR2 FYEKMQ (reference sequence). This chain's CDR3 is CASSPSFPSSYNEQFF. CDR3 nucleotides: TGTGCCAGCAGCCCCTCGTTCCCGAGCTCCTACAATGAGCAGTTCTTC.

This chain uses TRBV5-1 with TRBJ1-2; 10 bases line up with TRBD1. Germline V gene data show CDR1 as SGHRS and CDR2 as YFSETQ. V was pared by 0 bases and J by 8 bases, with 7 bases of the junction left unmatched. CDR3 length equals 15 residues. CDR3 sequence: CASSLEGQGSGGYTF. CDR3 nucleotides: TGCGCCAGCAGCTTGGAGGGACAGGGGTCGGGAGGCTACACCTTC.